This entry is about one T cell receptor (beta chain). The CDR3 totals 16 residues. V lost 6 bases, J lost 8 bases, and 20 bases lay in between. Germline loops: CDR1 LGHDT, CDR2 YNNKEL (reference sequence). This sample is drawn from a study of blood T cell repertoires in COVID-19. TCRdb's copy holds only in-frame clones and misses some; the assay was immunoSEQ multiplex PCR. The repertoire holds some 97,000 clones, around nine tenths seen once, with 1.5% to 2% in the top ten. Sequencing used peripheral blood. This receptor was identified in a man aged 60-69 years with acute or convalescent COVID-19. The genes are TRBV3-1 (or the pseudogene TRBV3-2) and TRBJ1-6; D is perhaps TRBD1 (5 bases). CDR3 bases: TGTGCCAGCAGAGCGCCCGCAGGGTTTGCTGATTCACCCCTCCACTTT. Its translation: CASRAPAGFADSPLHF.